This T cell receptor beta chain was captured by sequencing in a study of T cell changes during pregnancy in multiple sclerosis (dated by TCRdb to between 2017 and 2020). Study-level background: The study examined how the T cell repertoire changed over the course of pregnancy in women with multiple sclerosis.

In the case of this clone: Its cognate antigen has yet to be identified. Base qualities are not at hand, and no much larger clone is one base apart.

Libraries came from the immunoSEQ multiplex PCR assay. TCRdb took this table from immuneACCESS and kept in-frame rearrangements with V and J called. Such tables lack part of the clones; where checked against another copy, unresolved V genes explain under half of the gap, and the rest is unexplained. The sample table holds about 18,000 clones, of which 85% to 90% were seen once. The ten largest clones take up around an eighth of the sample. The source material was CD8+ T cells from peripheral blood mononuclear cells, sampled in the third trimester of pregnancy. This sequence was found in a female donor in good health, enrolled as a control in a pregnancy study.

For the CDR3, the sequence is CASSSVDNLNEQFF. The DNA sequence is as follows: TGTGCCAGCAGCTCCGTGGACAACCTGAATGAGCAGTTCTTC. Here the chain combines TRBV7-9 and TRBJ2-1; the D gene is perhaps TRBD1, from 5 matching bases. For CDR1 and CDR2, the germline V gene (reference sequence) lists SEHNR and FQNEAQ. The CDR3 sequence holds 14 residues, the cysteine and phenylalanine included. Only the CDR3 region is kept as DNA, spanning 42 bases read in frame from base 1. V and J are truncated by 4 bases and 7 bases respectively, leaving an intervening sequence of 14 bases.